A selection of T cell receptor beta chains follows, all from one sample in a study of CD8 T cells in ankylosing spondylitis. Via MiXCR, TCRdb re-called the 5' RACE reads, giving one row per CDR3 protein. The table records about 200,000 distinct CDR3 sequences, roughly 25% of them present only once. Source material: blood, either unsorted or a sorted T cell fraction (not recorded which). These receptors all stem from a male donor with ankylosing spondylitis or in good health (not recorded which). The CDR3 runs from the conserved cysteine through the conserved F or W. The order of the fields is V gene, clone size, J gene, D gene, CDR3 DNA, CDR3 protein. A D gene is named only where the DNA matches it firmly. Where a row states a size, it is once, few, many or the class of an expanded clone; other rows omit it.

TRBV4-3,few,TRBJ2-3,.,TGCGCCAGCAGCCAAGAAGTAAGTGGAAGCACAGATACGCAGTATTTT,CASSQEVSGSTDTQYF
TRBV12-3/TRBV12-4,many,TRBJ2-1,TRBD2,TGTGCCAGCAGCCTTGGGACTAGCGGTGGCGATGAGCAGTTCTTC,CASSLGTSGGDEQFF
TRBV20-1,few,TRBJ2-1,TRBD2,TGCAGTGCTAGCGGGAGGGCCGGCTACAATGAGCAGTTCTTC,CSASGRAGYNEQFF
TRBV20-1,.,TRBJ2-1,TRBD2,TGCAGTGCTAGAGATTACCGGGACTACAACAATGAGCAGTTCTTC,CSARDYRDYNNEQFF
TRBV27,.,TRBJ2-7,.,TGTGCCAGCAGTTTCACAGGGAGAGACTACGAGCAGTACTTC,CASSFTGRDYEQYF
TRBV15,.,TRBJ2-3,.,TGTGCCACCAGCAGACCTGTACAGGGCTCAGGCACAGATACGCAGTATTTT,CATSRPVQGSGTDTQYF
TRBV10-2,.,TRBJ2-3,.,TGCGCCAGCCGGGTCGGGGGATACACAGATACGCAGTATTTT,CASRVGGYTDTQYF
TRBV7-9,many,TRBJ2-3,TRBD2,TGTGCCAGCAGCCGGACTAGCGGGCACAGCACAGATACGCAGTATTTT,CASSRTSGHSTDTQYF
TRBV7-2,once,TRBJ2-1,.,TGTGCCAGCAGTAAACAGGGAGAGCAGTTCTTC,CASSKQGEQFF
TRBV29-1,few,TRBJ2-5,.,TGCAGCGTTGAAGAGTACAGTCAAGAGACCCAGTACTTC,CSVEEYSQETQYF
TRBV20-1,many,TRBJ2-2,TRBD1,TGCAGTGCTAGGAGTGACAGGGGGGACACCGGGGAGCTGTTTTTT,CSARSDRGDTGELFF
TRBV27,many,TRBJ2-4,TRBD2,TGTGCCAGCAGTTCAAACCCCCTAGCGGGAGGCCTGGGGTACAAAAACATTCAGTACTTC,CASSSNPLAGGLGYKNIQYF
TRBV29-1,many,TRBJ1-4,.,TGCAGCGTTACGGATAATGAAAAACTGTTTTTT,CSVTDNEKLFF
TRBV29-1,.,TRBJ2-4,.,TGCAGCGTTGGAGGAGCCAAAAACATTCAGTACTTC,CSVGGAKNIQYF
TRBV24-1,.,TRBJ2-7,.,TGTGCCACCAGTCTTCTTCGCGAGCAGTACTTC,CATSLLREQYF
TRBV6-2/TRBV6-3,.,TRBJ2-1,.,TGTGCCAGCAGTTGGGCTCCCAATGAGCAGTTCTTC,CASSWAPNEQFF
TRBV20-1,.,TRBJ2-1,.,TGCAGTGCTAGAGCGCGGGGCAGCTCCTACAATGAGCAGTTCTTC,CSARARGSSYNEQFF
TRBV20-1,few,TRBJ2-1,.,TGCAGTGCTGGACACAATGAGCAGTTCTTC,CSAGHNEQFF
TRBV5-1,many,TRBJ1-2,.,TGCGCCAGCAGCTTGGAGGTAGGGCGCTATGGCTACACCTTC,CASSLEVGRYGYTF
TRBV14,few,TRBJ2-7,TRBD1,TGTGCCAGCAGCCAACCCGACAGGGGAAGGACCTACGAGCAGTACTTC,CASSQPDRGRTYEQYF
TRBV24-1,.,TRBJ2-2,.,TGTGCCACCAGTGGGACATCATATGGGGAGCTGTTTTTT,CATSGTSYGELFF
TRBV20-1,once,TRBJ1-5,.,TGCAGTGCTGTAGGGGCCAATCAGCCCCAGCATTTT,CSAVGANQPQHF
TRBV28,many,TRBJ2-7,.,TGTGCCAGCAGCCGCGGTTTGGGTCAGTCCTACGAGCAGTACTTC,CASSRGLGQSYEQYF
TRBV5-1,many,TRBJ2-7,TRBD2,TGCGCCAGCAGCACTCTAGCGGGAGGAACGGGTTCCTACGAGCAGTACTTC,CASSTLAGGTGSYEQYF
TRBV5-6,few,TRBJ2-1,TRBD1,TGTGCCAGCAGCTTGGCGGACAGGTCCGATGAGCAGTTCTTC,CASSLADRSDEQFF
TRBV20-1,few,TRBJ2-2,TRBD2,TGCAGTGCTAGAGTCGGGACTAGCGGGACCGGGGAGCTGTTTTTT,CSARVGTSGTGELFF
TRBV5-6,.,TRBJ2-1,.,TGTGCCAGCAGCTTCGATCGACTCTCCTACAATGAGCAGTTCTTC,CASSFDRLSYNEQFF
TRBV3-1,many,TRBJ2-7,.,TGTGCCAGCAGCGCAACCTACGAGCAGTACTTC,CASSATYEQYF
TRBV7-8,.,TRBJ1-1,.,TGTGCCAGCAGCCCAAGAGGACGTTTCACTGAAGCTTTCTTT,CASSPRGRFTEAFF
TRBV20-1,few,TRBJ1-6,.,TGCAGTGCCGGGAGGGGCGGGGACAATTCACCCCTCCACTTT,CSAGRGGDNSPLHF
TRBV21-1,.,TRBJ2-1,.,TGTGCCAGCAGCACCCGGACTAGCGTCTACAATGAGCAGTTCTTC,CASSTRTSVYNEQFF
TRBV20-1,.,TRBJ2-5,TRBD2,TGCAGTGCTACCAGGACTAGCGGGGTCCAAGAGACCCAGTACTTC,CSATRTSGVQETQYF
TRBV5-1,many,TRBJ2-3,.,TGCGCCAGCAGCTCGATGGACACAGATACGCAGTATTTT,CASSSMDTDTQYF
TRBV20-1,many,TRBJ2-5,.,TGCAGTGCTAGAACTCGCACGGGGGCCGAGACCCAGTACTTC,CSARTRTGAETQYF
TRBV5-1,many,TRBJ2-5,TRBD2,TGCGCCAGCAGCCTAGCGGGGACTTCACAAGAGACCCAGTACTTC,CASSLAGTSQETQYF
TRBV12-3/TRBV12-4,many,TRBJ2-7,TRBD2,TGTGCCAGCACTACCGGCGGGGGGGCGCGCGAGCAGTACTTC,CASTTGGGAREQYF
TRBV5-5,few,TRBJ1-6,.,TGTGCCAGCAGCTCCTACAGAGATTCACCCCTCCACTTT,CASSSYRDSPLHF
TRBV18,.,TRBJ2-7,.,TGTGCCAGCTCACCGTCGGGGAACTCCAACGAGCAGTACTTC,CASSPSGNSNEQYF
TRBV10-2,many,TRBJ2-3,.,TGCGCCAGCAGTGAAACCTACAGGGCCCCAAGGCTATTTCAACAGTATTTT,CASSETYRAPRLFQQYF
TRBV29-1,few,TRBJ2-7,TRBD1,TGCAGCGTTATTACAGGGGAACGACACTACGAGCAGTACTTC,CSVITGERHYEQYF
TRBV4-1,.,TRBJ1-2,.,TGCGCCAGCAGCCAAGAATCGCTAGGCGGCGGCTACACCTTC,CASSQESLGGGYTF
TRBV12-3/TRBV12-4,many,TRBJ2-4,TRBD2,TGTGCCAGCAGTCACGGGAGGGAGGGAAACATTCAGTACTTC,CASSHGREGNIQYF
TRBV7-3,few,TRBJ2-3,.,TGTGCCAGCAGCTTGTCCCGGGACCTTGGCACAGATACGCAGTATTTT,CASSLSRDLGTDTQYF